Listed here are 8 T cell receptor beta chains from one sample, sequenced in a study of T cells in Graves' hyperthyroidism and ophthalmopathy. TCR beta CDR3 regions were amplified from RNA. First-round RT-PCR of the TCR CDR3 relied on the HTBI primer set. TCRdb re-analysed the multiplex PCR reads in MiXCR, keeping a single row per CDR3 protein. Of about 700,000 distinct CDR3 sequences listed, approximately 15% were seen once; the top ten hold roughly 10%. The sample taken for sequencing was blood. The origin of the receptors is a woman aged 18-35 years with Graves' hyperthyroidism.

Many counts were recorded for this clonotype. This chain joins TRBV30 and TRBJ2-3; D not certain. V was cut by 2 bases and J by 10 bases, with 10 bases left in between. Germline V lookup: CDR1 GTSNPN, CDR2 SVGIG (reference sequence). This CDR3 comprises 11 residues. The CDR3 DNA is TGTGCCTGGAGTCTAGATCTTCCGCAGTATTTT. Protein sequence: CAWSLDLPQYF.

In its sample, this clonotype was seen a few times. The chain carries TRBV12-3 or TRBV12-4 and TRBJ2-5; D ambiguous. Trimming shortened V by 7 bases and J by 2 bases, and 14 bases separated the two germline ends. CDR3 length: 14 amino acids. DNA for the CDR3: TGTGCCAGCACCCCTGGGCGGTATCAAGAGACCCAGTACTTC. Protein sequence: CASTPGRYQETQYF.

J is TRBJ1-3 and V is TRBV10-3, with a tentative D call TRBD1 (5 bases). Trimming took 3 bases from V and 0 from J, leaving 12 bases between them. Per the germline V gene, CDR1 is ENHRY and CDR2 is SYGVKD. The CDR3 contains 16 residues. The CDR3 sequence: CAISDSGRDSGNTIYF. For the CDR3, the DNA is TGTGCCATCAGTGATTCGGGACGGGACTCTGGAAACACCATATATTTT.

This clonotype was counted between two and nine times. A read error is likely, as this CDR3 ends without the conserved phenylalanine or tryptophan. V usage is TRBV6-2 or TRBV6-3 and J usage is TRBJ2-7; perhaps TRBD1 as D (5 bases). The V end lost 0 bases, the J end lost 1 base, and 13 bases lay between the germline ends. Germline values: CDR1 MNHEY, CDR2 SVGEGT. CDR3 size: 16 residues. The CDR3 DNA is TGTGCCAGCAGTTACTCGAGAACAGGATCGTCCTACGAGCAGTACTCC. Protein product: CASSYSRTGSSYEQYS.

This clonotype was detected only a few times. The V and J genes are TRBV9 and TRBJ2-2; D gene uncertain. In germline, CDR1 is SGDLS, CDR2 YYNGEE. V was trimmed by 3 bases and J by 7 bases, leaving 13 bases between them. The CDR3 spans 14 residues. CDR3 sequence reads: CASSANDLDGELFF. CDR3 coding DNA: TGTGCCAGCAGCGCTAATGATCTGGACGGGGAGCTGTTTTTT.

This clonotype was detected many times. This chain uses TRBV28 with TRBJ1-2; tentatively, D is TRBD1 (6 bases). Germline V CDR1 and CDR2: MDHEN, SYDVKM. This CDR3 is built from 18 residues. V gave up 5 bases and J gave up 4 bases, with 26 bases separating them. As DNA, the CDR3 is TGTGCCAGCAGTATTATGGAGGCAGGGGTAGGCCCCTCCTATGGCTACACCTTC. This codes for CASSIMEAGVGPSYGYTF.

This clonotype came up many times. The V and J genes are TRBV11-2 and TRBJ2-3; TRBD2 might be the D (5 bases). This CDR3 has 13 residues. The V gene lost 4 bases and the J gene lost 5 bases, with 10 bases spanning the gap. Germline V gene sequence: CDR1 SGHAT, CDR2 FQNNGV. Here the CDR3 DNA reads TGTGCCAGCAGCTCAGCAGAGGGAGATACGCAGTATTTT. This gives the protein CASSSAEGDTQYF.

This clonotype turned up a few times. The chain links TRBV28 to TRBJ2-3; the match to TRBD2 covers 7 bases. The CDR3 contains 12 residues. Germline trimming cut 8 bases from V and 3 bases from J; bases unmatched to any gene: 2. Germline V lookup: CDR1 MDHEN, CDR2 SYDVKM. For the CDR3, the DNA is TGTGCCAGCGGGGAGGGAACAGATACGCAGTATTTT. Protein sequence: CASGEGTDTQYF.